The table lists the clone carrying this T cell receptor beta chain with a few counts. Time point noted: patch test 1, 2 weeks after DPC sensitization. Treatment: therapeutic diphenylcyclopropenone sensitization with weekly scalp DPC. MiXCR was run by TCRdb on the RACE reads, yielding one entry per CDR3 protein. This sample carries some 87,000 distinct CDR3 sequences, approximately 10% of them seen once, and the ten largest clones take under 1.5%. This CDR3 region has 14 residues. V lost 2 bases and J 4 bases, leaving 9 bases between the germline ends. CDR1 and CDR2 from the germline V gene are MGHRA and YSYEKL. The data are from a study of human T cells and chemical hapten exposure. Turning to the study itself: Minor pooled library volume differences mainly drove per-sample TCR yield variation.

The specimen was whole blood, collected in connection with sensitization to the hapten diphenylcyclopropenone (DPC). This sequence originates from a woman between 45 and 60 years old with alopecia areata. Some clones in this sample may be carry-over from other donors' samples. J is TRBJ2-1 and V is TRBV4-1; D not resolved. CDR3 coding DNA: TGCGCCAGCAGCCAAAACCAGCAATACAATGAGCAGTTCTTC. This encodes CASSQNQQYNEQFF.